The sequence of this TCR beta chain was determined in a study of blood T cell repertoires in COVID-19. Study background: PBMCs, B-cell-depleted T cells, or T cells were the source of the cDNA or gDNA that made up the material.

The participants were between about 18 and 90 years old and came from roughly 25 US areas. Germline trimming cut 1 base from V and 4 bases from J; bases unmatched to any gene: 7. CDR3 length: 16 amino acids. Germline V gives CDR1 SGHNT, CDR2 YENEEA. The assay was immunoSEQ multiplex PCR, and TCRdb's table has in-frame clones only and misses some. The sample lists hundreds of thousands of clones, roughly 90% occurring once. This sequence was found in a woman aged 25 to 39 who had recovered from COVID-19. Sequenced input: PBMCs or T cells enriched from blood (not recorded which). This rearrangement joins TRBV11-3 to TRBJ2-1; 7 nucleotides align to TRBD1. CDR3 coding DNA: TGTGCCAGCAGCTTAGTCCCGGGACAGCTATACAATGAGCAGTTCTTC. This encodes CASSLVPGQLYNEQFF.